This TCR beta chain is drawn from a study of human T cells and chemical hapten exposure. Germline CDR1 MGHRA, CDR2 YSYEKL. Trimming took off 0 bases at V and 3 bases at J, with 8 bases between the two ends. The length of the CDR3 is 14 residues. Specified time point: patch test 3, about 24 weeks after DPC sensitization. The treatment here: therapeutic diphenylcyclopropenone sensitization with weekly scalp DPC. TCRdb analysed the RACE reads with MiXCR anew, one entry per CDR3 protein. In the table there are tens of thousands of distinct CDR3 sequences, 8% to 10% of which are singletons. This clonotype occurred a few times.

The clonotype comes from a woman between 40 and 55 years old with alopecia areata. Some clones in this sample may be carry-over from other donors' samples. The chain couples TRBV4-1 to TRBJ1-2, with D uncertain. The material sequenced was whole blood, taken in connection with sensitization to the hapten diphenylcyclopropenone (DPC). This CDR3 reads CASSQEKGYYGYTF. CDR3 nucleotides: TGCGCCAGCAGCCAAGAAAAGGGCTACTATGGCTACACCTTC.